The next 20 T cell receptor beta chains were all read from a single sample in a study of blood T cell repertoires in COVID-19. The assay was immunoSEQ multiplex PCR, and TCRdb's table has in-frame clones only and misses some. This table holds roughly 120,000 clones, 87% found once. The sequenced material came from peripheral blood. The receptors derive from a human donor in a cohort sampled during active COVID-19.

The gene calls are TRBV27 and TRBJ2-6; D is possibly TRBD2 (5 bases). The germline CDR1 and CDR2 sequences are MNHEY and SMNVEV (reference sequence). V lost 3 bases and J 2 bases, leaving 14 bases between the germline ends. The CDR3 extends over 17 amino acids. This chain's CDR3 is CASSFGLREPGANVLTF. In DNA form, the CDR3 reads TGTGCCAGCAGTTTTGGGCTGAGGGAGCCTGGGGCCAACGTCCTGACTTTC.

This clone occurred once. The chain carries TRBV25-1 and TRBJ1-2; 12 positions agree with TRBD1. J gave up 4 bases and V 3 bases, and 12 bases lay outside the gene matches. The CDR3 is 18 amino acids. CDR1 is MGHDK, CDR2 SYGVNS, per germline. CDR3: CASSDWDRGRSLGYGYTF. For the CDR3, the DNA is TGTGCCAGCAGTGACTGGGACAGGGGGCGCTCATTGGGCTATGGCTACACCTTC.

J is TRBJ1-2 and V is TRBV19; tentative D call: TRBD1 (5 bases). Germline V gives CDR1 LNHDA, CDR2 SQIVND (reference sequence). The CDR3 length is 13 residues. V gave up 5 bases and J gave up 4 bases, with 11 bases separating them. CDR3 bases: TGTGCCAGTAGTCGTCGAGACAGCTATGGCTACACCTTC. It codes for CASSRRDSYGYTF.

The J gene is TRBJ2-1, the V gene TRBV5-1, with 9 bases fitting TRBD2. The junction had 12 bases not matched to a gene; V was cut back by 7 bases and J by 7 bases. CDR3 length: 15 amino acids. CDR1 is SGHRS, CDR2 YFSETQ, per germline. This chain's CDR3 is CASFPVAGVGNEQFF. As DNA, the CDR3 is TGCGCCAGCTTCCCCGTAGCGGGAGTGGGAAATGAGCAGTTCTTC.

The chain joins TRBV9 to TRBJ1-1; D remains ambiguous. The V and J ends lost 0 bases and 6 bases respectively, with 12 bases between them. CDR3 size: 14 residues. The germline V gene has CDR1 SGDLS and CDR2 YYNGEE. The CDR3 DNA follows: TGTGCCAGCAGCGTAGCTGGAGGTGGGGCTGAAGCTTTCTTT. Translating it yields CASSVAGGGAEAFF. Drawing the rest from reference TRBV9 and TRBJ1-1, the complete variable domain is DSGVTQTPKHLITATGQRVTLRCSPRSGDLSVYWYQQSLDQGLQFLIQYYNGEERAKGNILERFSAQQFPDLHSELNLSSLELGDSALYFCASSVAGGGAEAFFGQGTRLTVV.

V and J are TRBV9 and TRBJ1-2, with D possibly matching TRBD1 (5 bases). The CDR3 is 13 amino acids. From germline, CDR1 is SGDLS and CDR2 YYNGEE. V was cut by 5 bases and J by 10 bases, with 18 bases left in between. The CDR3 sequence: CASSARDSLLYTF. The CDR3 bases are TGTGCCAGCAGTGCTCGAGACAGCCTTCTCTACACCTTC.

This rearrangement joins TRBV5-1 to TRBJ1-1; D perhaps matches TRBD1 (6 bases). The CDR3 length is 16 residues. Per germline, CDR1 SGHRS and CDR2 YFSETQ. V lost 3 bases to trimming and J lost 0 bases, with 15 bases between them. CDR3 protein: CASSSRDTNMNTEAFF. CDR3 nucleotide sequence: TGCGCCAGCAGCTCCCGGGACACCAACATGAACACTGAAGCTTTCTTT.

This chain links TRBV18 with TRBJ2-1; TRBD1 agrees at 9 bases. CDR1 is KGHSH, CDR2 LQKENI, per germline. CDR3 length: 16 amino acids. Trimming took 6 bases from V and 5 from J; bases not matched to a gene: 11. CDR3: CASSQFQDRGNNEQFF. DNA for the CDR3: TGTGCCAGCTCGCAGTTCCAGGACAGGGGCAACAATGAGCAGTTCTTC.

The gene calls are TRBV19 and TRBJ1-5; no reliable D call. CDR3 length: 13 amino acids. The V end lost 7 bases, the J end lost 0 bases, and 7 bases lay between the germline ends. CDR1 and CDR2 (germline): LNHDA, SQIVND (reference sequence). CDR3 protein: CASNPGSNQPQHF. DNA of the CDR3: TGTGCCAGTAATCCGGGTAGCAATCAGCCCCAGCATTTT.

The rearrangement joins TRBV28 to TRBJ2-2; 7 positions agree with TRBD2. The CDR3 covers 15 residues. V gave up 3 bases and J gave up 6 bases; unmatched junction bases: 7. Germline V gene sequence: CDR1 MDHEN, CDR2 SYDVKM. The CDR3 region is CASSFRFGRSGELFF. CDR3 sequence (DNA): TGTGCCAGCAGTTTTAGATTCGGGAGGTCCGGGGAGCTGTTTTTT.

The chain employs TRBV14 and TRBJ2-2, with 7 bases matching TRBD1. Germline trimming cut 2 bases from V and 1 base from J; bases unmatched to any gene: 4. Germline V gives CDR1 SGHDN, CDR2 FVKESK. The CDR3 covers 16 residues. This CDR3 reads CASSQKGQLNTGELFF. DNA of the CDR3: TGTGCCAGCAGCCAAAAGGGACAGCTGAACACCGGGGAGCTGTTTTTT.

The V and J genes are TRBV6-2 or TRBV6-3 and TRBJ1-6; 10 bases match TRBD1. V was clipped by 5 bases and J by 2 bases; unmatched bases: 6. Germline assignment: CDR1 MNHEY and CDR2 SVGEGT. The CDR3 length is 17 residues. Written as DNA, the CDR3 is TGTGCCAGCAGTCAGGGACAGGGGAGTCCCTATAATTCACCCCTCCACTTT. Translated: CASSQGQGSPYNSPLHF.

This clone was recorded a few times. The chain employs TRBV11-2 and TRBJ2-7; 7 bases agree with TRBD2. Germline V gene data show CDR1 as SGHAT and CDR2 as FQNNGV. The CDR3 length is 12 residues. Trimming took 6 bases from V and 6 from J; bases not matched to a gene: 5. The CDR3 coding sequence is TGTGCCAGCAGTTCCGGGACTACCGAGCAGTACTTC. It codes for CASSSGTTEQYF.

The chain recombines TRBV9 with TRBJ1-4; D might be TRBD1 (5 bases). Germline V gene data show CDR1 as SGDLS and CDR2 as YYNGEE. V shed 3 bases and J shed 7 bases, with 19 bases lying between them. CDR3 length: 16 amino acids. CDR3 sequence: CASSGRDSPSGEKLFF. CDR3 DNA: TGTGCCAGCAGCGGCCGGGACTCCCCGTCGGGTGAAAAACTGTTTTTT.

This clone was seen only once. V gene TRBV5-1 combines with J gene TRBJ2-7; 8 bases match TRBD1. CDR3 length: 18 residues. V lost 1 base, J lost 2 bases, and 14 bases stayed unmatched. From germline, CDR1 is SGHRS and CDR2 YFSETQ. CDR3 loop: CASSLPMTGAKDTYEQYF. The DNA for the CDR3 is TGCGCCAGCAGCTTGCCAATGACAGGGGCGAAGGACACCTACGAGCAGTACTTC. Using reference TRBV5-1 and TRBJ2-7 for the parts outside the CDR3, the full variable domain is KAGVTQTPRYLIKTRGQQVTLSCSPISGHRSVSWYQQTPGQGLQFLFEYFSETQRNKGNFPGRFSGRQFSNSRSEMNVSTLELGDSALYLCASSLPMTGAKDTYEQYFGPGTRLTVT.

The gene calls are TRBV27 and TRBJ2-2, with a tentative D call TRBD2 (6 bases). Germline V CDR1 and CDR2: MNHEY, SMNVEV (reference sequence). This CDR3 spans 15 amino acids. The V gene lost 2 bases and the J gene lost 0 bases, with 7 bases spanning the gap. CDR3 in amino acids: CASSLLATNTGELFF. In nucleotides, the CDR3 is TGTGCCAGCAGTTTACTAGCGACGAACACCGGGGAGCTGTTTTTT.

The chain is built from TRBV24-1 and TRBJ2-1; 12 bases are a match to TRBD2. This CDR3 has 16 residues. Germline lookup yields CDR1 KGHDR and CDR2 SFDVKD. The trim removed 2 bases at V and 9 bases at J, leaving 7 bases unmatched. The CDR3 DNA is TGTGCCACCAGTGATTCTCGACTAGCGGGAGTAGGTGAGCAGTTCTTC. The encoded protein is CATSDSRLAGVGEQFF.

The CDR3 DNA reads as TGTGCCAGCAGTAGGGGGCCGGATGAAAAACTGTTTTTT. This sequence encodes CASSRGPDEKLFF. This rearrangement joins TRBV7-3 to TRBJ1-4, with 7 bases lining up with TRBD1. The junction had 4 bases not matched to a gene; V was cut back by 6 bases and J by 6 bases. The germline CDR1 and CDR2 sequences are SGHTA and FQGTGA. This CDR3 is built from 13 residues.

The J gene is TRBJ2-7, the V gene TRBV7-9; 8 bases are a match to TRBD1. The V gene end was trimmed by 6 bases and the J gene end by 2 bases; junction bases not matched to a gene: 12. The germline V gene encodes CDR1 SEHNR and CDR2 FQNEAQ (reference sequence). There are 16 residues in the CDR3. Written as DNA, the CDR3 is TGTGCCAGCAGACCGATCGAGGCGGGACAGGCCTACGAGCAGTACTTC. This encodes CASRPIEAGQAYEQYF.

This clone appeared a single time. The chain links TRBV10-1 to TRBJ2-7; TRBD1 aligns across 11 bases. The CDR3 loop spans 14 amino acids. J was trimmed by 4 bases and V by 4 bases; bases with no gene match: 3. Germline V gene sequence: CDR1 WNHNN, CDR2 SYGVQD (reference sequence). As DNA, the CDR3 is TGCGCCAGCAGTGCGGACAGGGGGCTTTACGAGCAGTACTTC. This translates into CASSADRGLYEQYF.